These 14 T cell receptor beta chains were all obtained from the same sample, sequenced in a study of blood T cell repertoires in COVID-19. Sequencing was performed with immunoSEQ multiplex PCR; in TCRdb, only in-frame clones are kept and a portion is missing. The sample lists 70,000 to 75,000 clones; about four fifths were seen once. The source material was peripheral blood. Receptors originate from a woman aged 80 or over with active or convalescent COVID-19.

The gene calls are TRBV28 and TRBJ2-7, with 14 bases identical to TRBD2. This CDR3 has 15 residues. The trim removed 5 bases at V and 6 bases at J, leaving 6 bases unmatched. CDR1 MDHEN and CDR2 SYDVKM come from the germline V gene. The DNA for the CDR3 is TGTGCCAGCAGTCCTGGGACTAGCGGGAGTGGCGAGCAGTACTTC. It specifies CASSPGTSGSGEQYF.

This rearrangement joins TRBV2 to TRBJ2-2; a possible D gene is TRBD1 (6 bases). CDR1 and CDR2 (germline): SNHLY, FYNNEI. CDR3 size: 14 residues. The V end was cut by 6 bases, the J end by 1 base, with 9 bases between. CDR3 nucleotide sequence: TGTGCCAGCAGGACGACAGGGAACACCGGGGAGCTGTTTTTT. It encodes CASRTTGNTGELFF.

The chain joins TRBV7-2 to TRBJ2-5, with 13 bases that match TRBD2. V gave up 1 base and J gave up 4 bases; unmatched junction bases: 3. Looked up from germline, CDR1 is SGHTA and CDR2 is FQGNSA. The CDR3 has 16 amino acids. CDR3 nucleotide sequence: TGTGCCAGCAGCTTAGGAGGACTAGCGGGGGTAGAGACCCAGTACTTC. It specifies CASSLGGLAGVETQYF.

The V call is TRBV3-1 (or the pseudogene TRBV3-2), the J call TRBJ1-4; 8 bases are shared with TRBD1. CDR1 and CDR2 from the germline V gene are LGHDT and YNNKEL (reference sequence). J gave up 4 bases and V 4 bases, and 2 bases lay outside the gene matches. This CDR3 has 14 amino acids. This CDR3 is CASSPTGVNEKLFF. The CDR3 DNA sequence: TGTGCCAGCAGCCCGACAGGGGTTAATGAAAAACTGTTTTTT.

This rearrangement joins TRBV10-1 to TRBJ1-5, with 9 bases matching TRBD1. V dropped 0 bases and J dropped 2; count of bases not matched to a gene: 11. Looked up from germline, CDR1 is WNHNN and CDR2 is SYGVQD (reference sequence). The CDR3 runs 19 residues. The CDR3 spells CASSESKVGTGLRNQPQHF. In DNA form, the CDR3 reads TGCGCCAGCAGTGAGTCTAAAGTCGGGACAGGGCTTCGCAATCAGCCCCAGCATTTT.

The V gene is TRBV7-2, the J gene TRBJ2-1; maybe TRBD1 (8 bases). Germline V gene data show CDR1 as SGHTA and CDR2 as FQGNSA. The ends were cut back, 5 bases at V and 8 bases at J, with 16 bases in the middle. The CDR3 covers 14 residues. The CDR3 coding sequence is TGTGCCAGCAGCCTAAGGACAGGGAGGGATGAGCAGTTCTTC. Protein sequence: CASSLRTGRDEQFF.

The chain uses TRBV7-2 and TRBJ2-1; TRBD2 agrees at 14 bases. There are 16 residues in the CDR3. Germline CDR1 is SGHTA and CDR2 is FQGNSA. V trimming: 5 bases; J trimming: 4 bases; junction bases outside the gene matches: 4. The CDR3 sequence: CASSHRLAGGYNEQFF. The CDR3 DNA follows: TGTGCCAGCAGCCACCGACTAGCGGGGGGGTACAATGAGCAGTTCTTC.

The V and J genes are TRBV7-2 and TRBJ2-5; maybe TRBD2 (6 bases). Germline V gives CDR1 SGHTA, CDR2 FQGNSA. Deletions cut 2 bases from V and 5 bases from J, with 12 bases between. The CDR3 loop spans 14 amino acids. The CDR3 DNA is TGTGCCAGCAGCTTATTCGGACTAAGGGAGACCCAGTACTTC. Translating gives CASSLFGLRETQYF.

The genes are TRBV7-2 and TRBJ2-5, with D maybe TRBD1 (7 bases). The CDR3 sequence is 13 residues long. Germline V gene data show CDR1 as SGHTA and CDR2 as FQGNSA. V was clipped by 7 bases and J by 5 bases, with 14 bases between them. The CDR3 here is CASILSGGETQYF. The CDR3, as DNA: TGTGCCAGCATCCTATCAGGGGGGGAGACCCAGTACTTC.

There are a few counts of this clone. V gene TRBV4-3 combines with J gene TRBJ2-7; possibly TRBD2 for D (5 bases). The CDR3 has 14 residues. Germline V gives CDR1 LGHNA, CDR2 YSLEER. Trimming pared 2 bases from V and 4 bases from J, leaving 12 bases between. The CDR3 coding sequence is TGCGCCAGCAGCCAACAAAGCGGTCTGTACGAGCAGTACTTC. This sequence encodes CASSQQSGLYEQYF.

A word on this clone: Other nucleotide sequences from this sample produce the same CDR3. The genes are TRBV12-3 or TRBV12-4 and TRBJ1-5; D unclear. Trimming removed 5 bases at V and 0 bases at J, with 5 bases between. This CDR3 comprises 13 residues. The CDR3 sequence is CASSLYSNQPQHF. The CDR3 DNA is TGTGCCAGCAGTCTATATAGCAATCAGCCCCAGCATTTT.

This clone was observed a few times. CDR3 coding DNA: TGTGCCATCAGTGTGGGGACTTTCTACAATGAGCAGTTCTTC. Translation: CAISVGTFYNEQFF. J is TRBJ2-1 and V is TRBV10-3; D possibly corresponds to TRBD2 (6 bases). With 4 bases removed from V and 3 bases from J, the gap between germline ends came to 10 bases. The germline V gene encodes CDR1 ENHRY and CDR2 SYGVKD. The CDR3 totals 14 residues.

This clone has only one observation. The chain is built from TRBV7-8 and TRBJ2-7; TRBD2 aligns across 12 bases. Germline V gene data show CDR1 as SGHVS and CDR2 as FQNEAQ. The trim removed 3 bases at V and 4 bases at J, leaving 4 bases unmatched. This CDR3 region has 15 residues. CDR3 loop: CASSFGLAGTYEQYF. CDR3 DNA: TGTGCCAGCAGCTTCGGACTAGCGGGAACGTACGAGCAGTACTTC.

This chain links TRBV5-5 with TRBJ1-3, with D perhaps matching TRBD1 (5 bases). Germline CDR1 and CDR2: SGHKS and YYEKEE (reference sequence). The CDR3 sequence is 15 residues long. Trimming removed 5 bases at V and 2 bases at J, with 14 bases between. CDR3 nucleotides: TGTGCCAGCAGTCGGGGGGATTCAACTGGAAACACCATATATTTT. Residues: CASSRGDSTGNTIYF.